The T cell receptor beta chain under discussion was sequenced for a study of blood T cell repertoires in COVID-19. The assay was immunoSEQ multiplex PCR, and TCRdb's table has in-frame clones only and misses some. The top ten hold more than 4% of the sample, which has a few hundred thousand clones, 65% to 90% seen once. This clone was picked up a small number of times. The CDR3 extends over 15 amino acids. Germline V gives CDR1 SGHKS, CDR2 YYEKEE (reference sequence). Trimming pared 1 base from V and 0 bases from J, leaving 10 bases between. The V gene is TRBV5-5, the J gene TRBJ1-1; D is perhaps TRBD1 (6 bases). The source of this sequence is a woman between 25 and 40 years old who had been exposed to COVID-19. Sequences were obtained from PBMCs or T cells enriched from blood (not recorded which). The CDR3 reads CASSLLAGVNTEAFF. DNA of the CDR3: TGTGCCAGCAGCTTGTTGGCAGGGGTGAACACTGAAGCTTTCTTT.